This entry concerns a single TCR beta chain. The specificity of this receptor is unknown. No much larger clone exists at a distance of one base, and base qualities are not known. These data are taken from a study of graft-versus-host responses after intestinal transplantation (dated by TCRdb to about 2021). In terms of the full investigation: The transplants that recipients got were multivisceral, liver-intestinal, or isolated intestinal. Every recipient was given anti-thymocyte globulin induction, followed by around three years of maintenance tacrolimus and steroids. Bulk TCR-beta CDR3 sequencing was used to track graft-versus-host and host-versus-graft alloreactive T cell clones in the graft, circulation and bone marrow after intestinal transplantation. Alloreactive clones were identified by sequencing pre-transplant mixed lymphocyte reaction products and comparing these products with unstimulated pre-transplant donor and recipient T cells. A cohort of roughly 25 intestinal transplant recipients, including one retransplant, was enrolled, and a few patients lacking pretransplant specimens were excluded. A peak of at least 4% donor T cells among recipient peripheral blood mononuclear cells was the definition used for donor T cell macrochimerism. Rather than being sequenced by the commercial service, samples from a few later patients were sequenced in-house on an Illumina MiSeq and processed with MiXCR. The paper's findings and limits, for the study overall: Conclusions were limited by the relatively low number and heterogeneity of intestinal transplant patients. Patients with donor T cell macrochimerism had high GvH to HvG T cell clonal ratios in their allografts. GvH clones were detected in recipient bone marrow, and some appeared earlier in ileal mucosa or blood, consistent with an intestinal mucosal origin. Peak levels of circulating GvH clones were associated with declines in HvG clones early after transplant.

The germline V gene supplies CDR1 SGHDN and CDR2 FVKESK. Trimming takes 5 bases from V and 4 bases from J, and the germline ends sit 11 bases apart. The CDR3 holds 13 amino acids from the cysteine to the phenylalanine. Kept here is only the CDR3 DNA, which spans 39 bases and is read in frame from base 1. Libraries were made using the immunoSEQ multiplex PCR assay. High-throughput TCR-beta CDR3 sequencing of genomic DNA from most patients was performed by Adaptive Biotechnologies. From the authors' description of their analysis: TCR sequencing data for around 19 patients were retrieved from Adaptive's ImmunoSEQ software; a few other patients were processed with MiXCR and VDJtools. CDR3 nucleotide sequences shared between donor and recipient were removed because the origin of such sequences could not be assigned. Alloreactive clones required at least 2-fold expansion over unstimulated cells and minimum CFSE-low frequency of 0.002% (template counts) or 0.001% (read counts). Clones detected in sequenced pre-transplant spleen, lymph node, or MLR CFSE-low populations of the donor or recipient were defined as mappable. Cumulative frequency of alloreactive clones was calculated as a percentage of all sequences weighted by copy number. TCRdb obtained this table from immuneACCESS and retained in-frame rearrangements with V and J assigned. These tables miss some clones; where compared with another copy, unresolved V genes account for less than half of the shortfall, and the remainder is unexplained. V, J and clone size reflect that table, while D and trimming were determined from the DNA. The sample table lists some 55,000 clones, roughly nine tenths of them with a count of one. The top ten clonotypes cover approximately 5.1% of the sample.

Blood samples were collected up to 4 times in the first month after transplant and then at least monthly when available. This receptor was obtained from a human patient who received an intestinal transplant, so some T cells may come from the graft donor. The sample here was PBMCs, taken roughly 660 days after intestinal transplant. This receptor chain uses TRBV14 and TRBJ2-5, with a tentative D gene TRBD2 over 5 matching bases. CDR3 sequence: CASSSAGTETQYF. The DNA sequence follows: TGTGCCAGCAGCTCGGCGGGTACAGAGACCCAGTACTTC.